This T cell receptor (beta chain) was sequenced for a study of T-cell memory formation after mild COVID-19. Study-level background: TCR clusters mostly belonged to single donors.

This clonotype was seen a few times. TCRdb used MiXCR to reprocess the 5' RACE reads, holding one entry per CDR3 protein. Of roughly 610,000 distinct CDR3 sequences detected, around 15% appear once; the ten largest clones hold less than 10%. The CDR3 runs to 15 residues. V dropped 0 bases and J dropped 4; count of bases not matched to a gene: 4. Germline CDR1 SGHNT, CDR2 YYREEE (reference sequence). The sequence came from an adult woman who had mild COVID-19 (a few samples of this study predate the infection). Cell type and time point are not known. The chain is built from TRBV5-4 and TRBJ1-5, with 7 bases aligning to TRBD1. The sequencing input was PBMCs or a T cell subset sorted from them (not recorded which). This CDR3 is CASSLAGQRNQPQHF. The CDR3 DNA reads as TGTGCCAGCAGCTTGGCGGGACAGCGAAATCAGCCCCAGCATTTT. The whole variable domain, remainder taken from reference TRBV5-4 and TRBJ1-5, is ETGVTQSPTHLIKTRGQQVTLRCSSQSGHNTVSWYQQALGQGPQFIFQYYREEENGRGNFPPRFSGLQFPNYSSELNVNALELDDSALYLCASSLAGQRNQPQHFGDGTRLSIL.